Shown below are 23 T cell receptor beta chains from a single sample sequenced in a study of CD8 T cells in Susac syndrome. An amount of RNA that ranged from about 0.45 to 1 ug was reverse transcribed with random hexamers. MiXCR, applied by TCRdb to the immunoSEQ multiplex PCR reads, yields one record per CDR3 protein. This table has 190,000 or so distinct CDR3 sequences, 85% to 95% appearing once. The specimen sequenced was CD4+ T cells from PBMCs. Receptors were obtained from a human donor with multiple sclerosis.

Here the CDR3 DNA reads TGTGCCAGCAGTCCGCTCAGGGGAAGCAGGAACATTCAGTACTTC. Protein sequence: CASSPLRGSRNIQYF. The chain has TRBV27 and TRBJ2-4; maybe TRBD1 (6 bases). This CDR3 has 15 residues. The ends were cut back, 5 bases at V and 7 bases at J, with 18 bases in the middle. The germline V gene encodes CDR1 MNHEY and CDR2 SMNVEV (reference sequence).

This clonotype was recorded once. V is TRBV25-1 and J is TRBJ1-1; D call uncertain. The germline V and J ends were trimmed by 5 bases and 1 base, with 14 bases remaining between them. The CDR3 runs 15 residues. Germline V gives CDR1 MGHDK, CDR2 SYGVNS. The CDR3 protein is CASSFPSLGNTEAFF. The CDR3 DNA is TGTGCCAGCAGTTTCCCCTCTCTGGGGAACACTGAAGCTTTCTTT. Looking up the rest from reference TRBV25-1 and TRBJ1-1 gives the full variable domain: EADIYQTPRYLVIGTGKKITLECSQTMGHDKMYWYQQDPGMELHLIHYSYGVNSTEKGDLSSESTVSRIRTEHFPLTLESARPSHTSQYLCASSFPSLGNTEAFFGQGTRLTVV.

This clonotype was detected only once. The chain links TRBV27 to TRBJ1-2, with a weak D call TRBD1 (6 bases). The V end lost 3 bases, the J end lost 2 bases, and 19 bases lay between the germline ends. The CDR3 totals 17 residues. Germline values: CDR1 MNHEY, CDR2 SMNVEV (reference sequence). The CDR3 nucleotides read TGTGCCAGCAGTTTTGCTGCTGGTTTCGGACAGAACTATGGCTACACCTTC. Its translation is CASSFAAGFGQNYGYTF.

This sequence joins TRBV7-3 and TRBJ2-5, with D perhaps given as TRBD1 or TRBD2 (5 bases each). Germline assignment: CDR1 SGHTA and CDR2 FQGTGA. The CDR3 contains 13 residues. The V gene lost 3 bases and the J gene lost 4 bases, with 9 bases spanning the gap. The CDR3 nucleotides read TGTGCCAGCAGCTTCGGGACGTCAGAGACCCAGTACTTC. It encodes CASSFGTSETQYF. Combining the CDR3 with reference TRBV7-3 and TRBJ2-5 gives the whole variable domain GAGVSQTPSNKVTEKGKYVELRCDPISGHTALYWYRQSLGQGPEFLIYFQGTGAADDSGLPNDRFFAVRPEGSVSTLKIQRTERGDSAVYLCASSFGTSETQYFGPGTRLLVL.

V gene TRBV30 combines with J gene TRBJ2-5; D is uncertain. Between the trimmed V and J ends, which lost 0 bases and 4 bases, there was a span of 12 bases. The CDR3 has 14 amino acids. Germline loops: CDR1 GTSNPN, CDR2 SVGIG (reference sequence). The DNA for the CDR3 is TGTGCCTGGAGTGTACTGGTAACTCGAGAGACCCAGTACTTC. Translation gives CAWSVLVTRETQYF.

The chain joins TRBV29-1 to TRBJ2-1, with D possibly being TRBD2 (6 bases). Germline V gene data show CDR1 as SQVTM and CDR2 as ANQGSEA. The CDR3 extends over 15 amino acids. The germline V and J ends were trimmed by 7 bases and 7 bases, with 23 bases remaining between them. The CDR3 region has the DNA TGCAGCGCGTTTAAACCGGGACTTGGCCCGAATGAGCAGTTCTTC. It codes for CSAFKPGLGPNEQFF.

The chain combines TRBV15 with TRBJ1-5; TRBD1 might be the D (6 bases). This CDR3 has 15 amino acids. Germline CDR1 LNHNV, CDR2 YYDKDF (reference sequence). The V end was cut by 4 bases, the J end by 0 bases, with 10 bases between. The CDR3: CATSKGVNSNQPQHF. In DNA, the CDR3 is TGTGCCACCAGCAAGGGGGTTAATAGCAATCAGCCCCAGCATTTT.

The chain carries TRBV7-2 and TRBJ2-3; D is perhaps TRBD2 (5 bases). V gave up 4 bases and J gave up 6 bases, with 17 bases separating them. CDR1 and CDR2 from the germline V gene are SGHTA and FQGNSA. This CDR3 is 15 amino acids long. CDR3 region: CASSYVRTGADTQYF. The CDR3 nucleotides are TGTGCCAGCAGCTACGTAAGGACTGGAGCGGATACGCAGTATTTT. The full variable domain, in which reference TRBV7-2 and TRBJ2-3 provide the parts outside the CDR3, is GAGVSQSPSNKVTEKGKDVELRCDPISGHTALYWYRQSLGQGLEFLIYFQGNSAPDKSGLPSDRFSAERTGGSVSTLTIQRTQQEDSAVYLCASSYVRTGADTQYFGPGTRLTVL.

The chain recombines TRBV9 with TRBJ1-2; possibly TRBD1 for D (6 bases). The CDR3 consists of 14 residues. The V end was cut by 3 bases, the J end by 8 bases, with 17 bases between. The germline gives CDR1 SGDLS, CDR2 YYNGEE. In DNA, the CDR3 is TGTGCCAGCAGCGCCCTCGACAGGCCCGGGGGCTACACCTTC. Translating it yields CASSALDRPGGYTF.

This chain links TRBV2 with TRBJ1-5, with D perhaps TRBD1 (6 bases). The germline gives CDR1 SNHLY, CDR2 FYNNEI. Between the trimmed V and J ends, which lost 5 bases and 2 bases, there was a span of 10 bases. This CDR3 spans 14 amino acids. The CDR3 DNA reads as TGTGCCAGCAGTCAACAGGGTGGCAATCAGCCCCAGCATTTT. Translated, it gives CASSQQGGNQPQHF.

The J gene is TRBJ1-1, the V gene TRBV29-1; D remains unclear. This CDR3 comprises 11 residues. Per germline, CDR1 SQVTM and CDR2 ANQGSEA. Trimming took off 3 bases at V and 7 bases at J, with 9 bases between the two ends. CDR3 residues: CSVESGHEAFF. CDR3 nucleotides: TGCAGCGTTGAGTCTGGCCATGAAGCTTTCTTT.

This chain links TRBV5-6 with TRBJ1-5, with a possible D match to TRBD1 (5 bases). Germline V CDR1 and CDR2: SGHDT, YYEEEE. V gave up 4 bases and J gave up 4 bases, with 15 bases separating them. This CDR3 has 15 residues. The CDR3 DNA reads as TGTGCCAGCAGCGCGGGACCGAGGGTAAATCAGCCCCAGCATTTT. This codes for CASSAGPRVNQPQHF.

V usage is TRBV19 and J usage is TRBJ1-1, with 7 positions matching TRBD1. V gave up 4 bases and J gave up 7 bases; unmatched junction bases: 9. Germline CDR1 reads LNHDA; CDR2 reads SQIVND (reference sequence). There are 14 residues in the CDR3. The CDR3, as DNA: TGTGCCAGTAGTAGGACAGGATCTGGAGGTGAAGCTTTCTTT. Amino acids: CASSRTGSGGEAFF.

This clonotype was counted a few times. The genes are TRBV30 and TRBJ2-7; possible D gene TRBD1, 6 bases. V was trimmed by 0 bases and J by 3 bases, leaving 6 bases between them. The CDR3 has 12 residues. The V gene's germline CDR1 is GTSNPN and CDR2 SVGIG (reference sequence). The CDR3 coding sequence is TGTGCCTGGAGTGTGACAGGCTACGAGCAGTACTTC. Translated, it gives CAWSVTGYEQYF. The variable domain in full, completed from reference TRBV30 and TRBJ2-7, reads SQTIHQWPATLVQPVGSPLSLECTVEGTSNPNLYWYRQAAGRGLQLLFYSVGIGQISSEVPQNLSASRPQDRQFILSSKKLLLSDSGFYLCAWSVTGYEQYFGPGTRLTVT.

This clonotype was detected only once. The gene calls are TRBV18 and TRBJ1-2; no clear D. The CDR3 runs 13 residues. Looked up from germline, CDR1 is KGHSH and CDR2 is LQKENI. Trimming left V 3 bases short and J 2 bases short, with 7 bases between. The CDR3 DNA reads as TGTGCCAGCTCACCGGAAGAGAACTATGGCTACACCTTC. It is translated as CASSPEENYGYTF. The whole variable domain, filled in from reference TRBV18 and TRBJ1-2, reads NAGVMQNPRHLVRRRGQEARLRCSPMKGHSHVYWYRQLPEEGLKFMVYLQKENIIDESGMPKERFSAEFPKEGPSILRIQQVVRGDSAAYFCASSPEENYGYTFGSGTRLTVV.

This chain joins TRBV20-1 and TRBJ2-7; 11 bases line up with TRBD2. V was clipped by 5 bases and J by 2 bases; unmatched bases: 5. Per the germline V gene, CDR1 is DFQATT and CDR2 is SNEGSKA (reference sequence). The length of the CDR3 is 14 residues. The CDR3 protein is CSAPLAGGPYEQYF. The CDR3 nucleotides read TGCAGTGCTCCCCTAGCGGGGGGCCCCTACGAGCAGTACTTC.

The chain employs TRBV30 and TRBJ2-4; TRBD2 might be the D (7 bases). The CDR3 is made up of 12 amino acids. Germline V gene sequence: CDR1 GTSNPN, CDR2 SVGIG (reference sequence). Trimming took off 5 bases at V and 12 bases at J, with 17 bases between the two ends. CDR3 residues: CAWGEGVGRQYF. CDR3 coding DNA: TGTGCCTGGGGGGAGGGGGTCGGACGTCAGTACTTC. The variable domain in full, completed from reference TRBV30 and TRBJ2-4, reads SQTIHQWPATLVQPVGSPLSLECTVEGTSNPNLYWYRQAAGRGLQLLFYSVGIGQISSEVPQNLSASRPQDRQFILSSKKLLLSDSGFYLCAWGEGVGRQYFGAGTRLSVL.

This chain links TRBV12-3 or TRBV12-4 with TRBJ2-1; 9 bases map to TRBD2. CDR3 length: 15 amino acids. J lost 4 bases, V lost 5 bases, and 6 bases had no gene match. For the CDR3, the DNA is TGTGCCAGCAGTGCTCTAGCGGGGCCATACAATGAGCAGTTCTTC. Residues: CASSALAGPYNEQFF.

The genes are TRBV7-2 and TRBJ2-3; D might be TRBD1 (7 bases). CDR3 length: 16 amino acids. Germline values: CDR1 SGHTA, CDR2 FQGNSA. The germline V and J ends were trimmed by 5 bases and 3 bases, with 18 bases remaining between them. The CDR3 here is CASSPPGGIQTDTQYF. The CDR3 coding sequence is TGTGCCAGCAGCCCCCCAGGGGGGATACAGACAGATACGCAGTATTTT.

CDR3 sequence reads: CSARWGVQETQYF. The DNA for the CDR3 is TGCAGTGCTAGATGGGGGGTGCAAGAGACCCAGTACTTC. The V and J genes are TRBV20-1 and TRBJ2-5, with TRBD2 as a possible D gene (6 bases). Trimming pared 2 bases from V and 2 bases from J, leaving 9 bases between. There are 13 residues in the CDR3. Germline V CDR1 and CDR2: DFQATT, SNEGSKA (reference sequence).

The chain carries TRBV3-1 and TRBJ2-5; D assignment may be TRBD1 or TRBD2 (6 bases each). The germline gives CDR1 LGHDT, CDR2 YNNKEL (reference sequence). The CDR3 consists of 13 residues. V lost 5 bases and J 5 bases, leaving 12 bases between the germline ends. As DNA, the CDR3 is TGTGCCAGCAGCGTCGGGGGCGCGGAGACCCAGTACTTC. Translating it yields CASSVGGAETQYF.

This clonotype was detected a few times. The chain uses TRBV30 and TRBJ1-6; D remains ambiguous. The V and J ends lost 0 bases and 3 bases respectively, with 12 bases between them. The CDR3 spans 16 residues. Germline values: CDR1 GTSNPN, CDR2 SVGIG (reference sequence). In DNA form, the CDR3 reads TGTGCCTGGAGTGTAGTAGATCGAGGCTATAATTCACCCCTCCACTTT. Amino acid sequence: CAWSVVDRGYNSPLHF.

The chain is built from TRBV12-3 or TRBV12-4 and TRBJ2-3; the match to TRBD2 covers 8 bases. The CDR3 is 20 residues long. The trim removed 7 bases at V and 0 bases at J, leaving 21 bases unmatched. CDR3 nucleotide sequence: TGTGCCAGCACGCCCTCAGGGCCCTGGTATAGCGGGGACAGCACAGATACGCAGTATTTT. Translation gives CASTPSGPWYSGDSTDTQYF.